This T cell receptor (beta chain) comes out of a study of read filtering for tumor transcriptome and immune sequencing (dated by TCRdb to 2019 to 2021). Broadly, across the study: The cohort was composed of some 17 male and about 14 female patients, with a mean age of approximately 66 years and an age range of about 47 to 85. By revised international staging, eight or nine patients were R-ISS I, some 17 were R-ISS II and over 5 were R-ISS III. After DNase treatment, whole-transcriptome libraries were prepared using the TruSeq RNA Access Library Prep Kit. Per sample, about 3.5 to 10.27 million TCR-region mapped reads were obtained with IR-seq, compared with only roughly 80 to 1273 with RNA-seq. TCR repertoires obtained by targeted immune repertoire sequencing and by bulk whole-transcriptome sequencing performed on the same bone marrow samples were compared. One of the main goals was to work out a read-filtering strategy for immune repertoire data, in particular whether clonotypes backed by only a single read should be removed. Beyond this particular receptor, the publication reports: The correlation between IR-seq and RNA-seq shared clonotype proportions rose when single-read clonotypes were removed. In IR-seq, single-read clonotypes were roughly 82% of clonotypes but 3% to 4.5% of total reads; in RNA-seq they were roughly 72% of clonotypes and more than 40% of reads. Compared with RNA-seq, IR-seq captured clonotypes at much higher depth and more reliably, and a smaller IR-seq throughput was enough to identify most shared clonotypes. Rather than purified T cells, the sorted CD138-negative fraction was a mixed bone marrow immune population.

The Immunoverse kit was used to build TCR libraries from about 430 ng RNA, with molecular barcoded adaptors covering alpha/delta and beta/gamma chains. TCR library preparation used the same RNA that went into transcriptome sequencing. Sequencing of TCR libraries was carried out on an Illumina HiSeq 4000 with 2 x 150 cycles. The source study handled its data this way. MiXCR aligned TCR reads to human V, D, J and C references and assembled the aligned reads into CDR3 clonotypes, with quality filtering and error correction included. The tcR package in R was used to analyze clonotype counts and gene usage diversity. Raw mapping reads were checked after the RNA-seq reads had been mapped by STAR aligner version 2.5.3a onto the human GRCh37 genome. To test the effect of sequencing depth on detected clonotypes, IR-seq fastq files were randomly downsampled using Seqtk 1.3. The public reads were reanalyzed by TCRdb: fastp trimming at Q25, MiXCR alignment, in-frame beta chains only. Each entry merges the rows of one CDR3 protein and shows their most common DNA and genes. These V and J calls are TCRdb output, not the study's own analysis. Across this sample there are 60,000 to 80,000 distinct CDR3 sequences, with approximately 15% seen only once. In total, the top ten clones hold approximately 47% of the sample.

The germline ends are 6 bases apart after V is trimmed by 4 bases and J by 0 bases. The CDR3 goes from the cysteine to the phenylalanine over 14 residues. Only CDR3 DNA is held: 42 bases, read in frame from base 1. CDR1 and CDR2, per the germline V gene, are KGHDR and SFDVKD. In its sample, this clonotype was seen many times. Its antigen is not yet known. Base qualities were left out, and no much larger clone turns up one base away. Every patient had bone marrow sampled at the time of active disease. Ficoll-Hypaque density gradient centrifugation was used to isolate the bone marrow mononuclear cells. Myeloma plasma cells were removed and CD138-negative cells were collected by negative selection after labeling with CD138 magnetic microbeads on a MACS separator. Flow cytometry with CD138 antibodies on an Attune NxT was used to check how pure the isolated cells were. TRIzol reagent was used to extract total RNA, which was then quantified with a NanoDrop spectrophotometer. For each patient, the CD138-negative bone marrow sample underwent paired RNA-seq and IR-seq.

The sequence was collected from a donor at least 40 years old with multiple myeloma. The rearranged chain carries TRBV24-1 and TRBJ2-1; the D gene cannot be named for sure. Material for sequencing was a population of CD138-negative cells sorted from bone marrow. The sample's cell subset or site label, decoded: bone marrow mononuclear cells depleted of CD138+ plasma/myeloma cells by negative magnetic selection. Here is the DNA: TGTGCCACCAGTGACCCGGACTCCTACAATGAGCAGTTCTTC. This encodes CATSDPDSYNEQFF.